This T cell receptor (beta chain) was sequenced during a study of blood T cells in healthy people across ages. General study results and limits: Diversity of TCR beta per million T cells declined in a roughly linear way with age.

PBMCs numbering at least 7 million were isolated per sample. A word on this clonotype: No antigen is known for it. A read error may explain this, as a much larger clone is one base away.

Next came a second PCR, run for roughly 6 to 11 cycles, which used a sample-barcoded 5' primer along with a J-beta primer mix. MiXCR was run by TCRdb on the 5' RACE reads, yielding one entry per CDR3 protein. This table has under 2 million distinct CDR3 sequences, roughly a third appearing once. The CDR3 extends over 12 amino acids. Germline V lookup: CDR1 ENHRY, CDR2 SYGVKD. With 11 bases removed from V and 4 bases from J, the gap between germline ends came to 13 bases. The source is a woman in her 30s in good health. V and J are TRBV10-3 and TRBJ2-3; D ambiguous. Sequenced input: blood. CDR3 sequence reads: CAVAFGADTQYF. For the CDR3, the DNA is TGTGCCGTGGCTTTCGGCGCAGATACGCAGTATTTT.